A selection of T cell receptor beta chains follows, all from one sample in a study of cytomegalovirus exposure and HLA in healthy donors. Assay: immunoSEQ multiplex PCR; the TCRdb copy retains only in-frame clones and omits some. The repertoire has 100,000 or so clones, 65% to 90% of them found once; the top ten carry approximately 7.2%. Sample: PBMCs. Receptor source: a man between 25 and 39 years old in good health and CMV-seropositive. The CDR3 runs from the conserved cysteine through the conserved F or W. Fields, in order: J gene, clone size, V gene, CDR3 protein. Clone size is shown for a subset of rows, as once, few, many or a class of expanded clone.

j_gene: TRBJ2-3
abundance: -
v_gene: TRBV10-2
CDR3aa: CASIGSVAGGLDTQYF

j_gene: TRBJ2-5
abundance: -
v_gene: TRBV18
CDR3aa: CASSALQGAETQYF

j_gene: TRBJ2-5
abundance: few
v_gene: TRBV18
CDR3aa: CASSTRGGLVGETQYF

j_gene: TRBJ1-2
abundance: -
v_gene: TRBV4-3
CDR3aa: CASSQGDRTIGYTF

j_gene: TRBJ1-6
abundance: -
v_gene: TRBV19
CDR3aa: CASSMARNSPLHF

j_gene: TRBJ2-5
abundance: -
v_gene: TRBV5-1
CDR3aa: CASSSGLAGEETQYF

j_gene: TRBJ2-1
abundance: -
v_gene: TRBV15
CDR3aa: CATSRDKREQQFF

j_gene: TRBJ2-2
abundance: few
v_gene: TRBV10-3
CDR3aa: CAISESPETWELFF

j_gene: TRBJ1-2
abundance: -
v_gene: TRBV9
CDR3aa: CASSVDETGYGYTF

j_gene: TRBJ2-3
abundance: -
v_gene: TRBV5-1
CDR3aa: CASSSGLAGPKPTDTQYF

j_gene: TRBJ1-6
abundance: once
v_gene: TRBV7-2
CDR3aa: CASSPSTSVRGSPLHF

j_gene: TRBJ1-5
abundance: -
v_gene: TRBV30
CDR3aa: CAWSGSREPQHF

j_gene: TRBJ1-2
abundance: -
v_gene: TRBV19
CDR3aa: CASSAGQGGGNYGYTF

j_gene: TRBJ2-7
abundance: -
v_gene: TRBV5-8
CDR3aa: CASSFTDRAYEQYF

j_gene: TRBJ2-5
abundance: -
v_gene: TRBV6-5
CDR3aa: CASSLRGGVNETQYF

j_gene: TRBJ2-1
abundance: -
v_gene: TRBV6-5
CDR3aa: CASRGGVAGEQFF

j_gene: TRBJ1-6
abundance: -
v_gene: TRBV7-8
CDR3aa: CAVVGQHNSPLHF

j_gene: TRBJ2-3
abundance: -
v_gene: TRBV6-5
CDR3aa: CASSYSLYTDTQYF

j_gene: TRBJ1-5
abundance: -
v_gene: TRBV7-2
CDR3aa: CASSFSGVPQHF

j_gene: TRBJ2-1
abundance: -
v_gene: TRBV9
CDR3aa: CASRDERGGSYNEQFF

j_gene: TRBJ1-1
abundance: -
v_gene: TRBV6-5
CDR3aa: CASSYLGAEETLEAFF

j_gene: TRBJ1-2
abundance: -
v_gene: TRBV5-1
CDR3aa: CASSPTGRSDYGYTF

j_gene: TRBJ1-6
abundance: -
v_gene: TRBV6-1
CDR3aa: CASSDIWTGGESLHF

j_gene: TRBJ1-2
abundance: -
v_gene: TRBV6-6
CDR3aa: CASRTGQGADGYTF

j_gene: TRBJ2-5
abundance: -
v_gene: TRBV13
CDR3aa: CASSVRGLGTQYF

j_gene: TRBJ2-1
abundance: -
v_gene: TRBV27
CDR3aa: CASSLSVSSYNEQFF

j_gene: TRBJ1-6
abundance: -
v_gene: TRBV4-2
CDR3aa: CASSRGAVEDYNSPLHF

j_gene: TRBJ1-6
abundance: -
v_gene: TRBV30
CDR3aa: CAWSVAQGYPYNSPLHF

j_gene: TRBJ2-7
abundance: -
v_gene: TRBV5-1
CDR3aa: CASSLVGDSNTYEQYF

j_gene: TRBJ1-1
abundance: -
v_gene: TRBV29-1
CDR3aa: CSVREGITEAFF

j_gene: -
abundance: -
v_gene: TRBV5-1
CDR3aa: CASSLAGIQGFEQYF

j_gene: TRBJ2-5
abundance: -
v_gene: TRBV5-1
CDR3aa: CASSSAGGETQYF

j_gene: TRBJ1-5
abundance: -
v_gene: TRBV19
CDR3aa: CASSDGGGQPQHF

j_gene: TRBJ2-1
abundance: -
v_gene: TRBV10-3
CDR3aa: CAISESIASGGRNEQFF

j_gene: TRBJ2-7
abundance: -
v_gene: TRBV7-9
CDR3aa: CASSWGLAEPYEQYF

j_gene: TRBJ1-2
abundance: -
v_gene: TRBV7-6
CDR3aa: CASSLDPLTGAGGYTF

j_gene: TRBJ2-7
abundance: -
v_gene: TRBV4-2
CDR3aa: CASSQQTSGDYEQYF

j_gene: TRBJ2-3
abundance: -
v_gene: TRBV7-8
CDR3aa: CASSGTASGATDTQYF

j_gene: TRBJ1-2
abundance: -
v_gene: TRBV30
CDR3aa: CAWSPFVAGNYGYTF